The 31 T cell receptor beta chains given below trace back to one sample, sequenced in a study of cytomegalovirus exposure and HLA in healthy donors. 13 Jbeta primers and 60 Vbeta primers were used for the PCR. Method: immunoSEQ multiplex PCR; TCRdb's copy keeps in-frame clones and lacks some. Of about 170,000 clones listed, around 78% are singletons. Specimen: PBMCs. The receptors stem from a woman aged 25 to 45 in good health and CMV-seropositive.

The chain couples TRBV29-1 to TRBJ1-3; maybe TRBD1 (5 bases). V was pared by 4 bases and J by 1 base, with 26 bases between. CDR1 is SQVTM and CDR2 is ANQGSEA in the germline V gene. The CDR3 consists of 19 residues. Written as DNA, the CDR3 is TGCAGCGTTGCGGGGGTTGGCTCGGAGTCACCCCAGTCTGGAAACACCATATATTTT. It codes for CSVAGVGSESPQSGNTIYF.

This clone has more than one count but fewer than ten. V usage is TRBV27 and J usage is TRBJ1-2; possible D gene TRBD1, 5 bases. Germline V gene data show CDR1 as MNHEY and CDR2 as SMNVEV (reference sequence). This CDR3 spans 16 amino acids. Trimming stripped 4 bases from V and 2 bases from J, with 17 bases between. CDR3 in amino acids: CASSSPSRQPNYGYTF. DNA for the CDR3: TGTGCCAGCAGTTCCCCCTCCCGACAGCCGAACTATGGCTACACCTTC.

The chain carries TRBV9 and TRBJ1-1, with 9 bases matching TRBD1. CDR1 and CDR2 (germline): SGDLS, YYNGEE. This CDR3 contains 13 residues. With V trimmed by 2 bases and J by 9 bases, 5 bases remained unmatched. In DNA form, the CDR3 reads TGTGCCAGCAGCGTGGGGGACAGGGAAAAAGCTTTCTTT. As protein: CASSVGDREKAFF.

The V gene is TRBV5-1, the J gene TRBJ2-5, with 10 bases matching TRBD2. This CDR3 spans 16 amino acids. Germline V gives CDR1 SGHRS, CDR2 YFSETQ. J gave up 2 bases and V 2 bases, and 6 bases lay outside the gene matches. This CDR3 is CASSFSSGGSQETQYF. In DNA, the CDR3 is TGCGCCAGCAGCTTCTCTAGCGGGGGCTCACAAGAGACCCAGTACTTC.

CDR3 coding DNA: TGTGCCAGCAGCCCACCGCCCGGACAGGGATTAGAGACCCAGTACTTC. This sequence encodes CASSPPPGQGLETQYF. The chain recombines TRBV11-2 with TRBJ2-5, with 8 bases lining up with TRBD1. Trimming removed 5 bases from V and 4 bases from J; junction bases left unmatched: 12. CDR1 is SGHAT and CDR2 is FQNNGV in the germline V gene. This CDR3 contains 16 residues.

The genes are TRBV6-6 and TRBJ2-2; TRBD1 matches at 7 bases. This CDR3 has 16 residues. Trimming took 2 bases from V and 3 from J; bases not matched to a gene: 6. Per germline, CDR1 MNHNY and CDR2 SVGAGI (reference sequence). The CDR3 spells CASSYPRDSYTGELFF. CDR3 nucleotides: TGTGCCAGCAGTTACCCCCGGGACAGCTACACCGGGGAGCTGTTTTTT.

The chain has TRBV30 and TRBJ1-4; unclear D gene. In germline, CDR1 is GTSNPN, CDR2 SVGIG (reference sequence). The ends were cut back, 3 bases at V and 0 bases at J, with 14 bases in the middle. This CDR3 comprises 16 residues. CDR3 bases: TGTGCCTGGAGCCAAACCTCAGGCTCAACTAATGAAAAACTGTTTTTT. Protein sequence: CAWSQTSGSTNEKLFF.

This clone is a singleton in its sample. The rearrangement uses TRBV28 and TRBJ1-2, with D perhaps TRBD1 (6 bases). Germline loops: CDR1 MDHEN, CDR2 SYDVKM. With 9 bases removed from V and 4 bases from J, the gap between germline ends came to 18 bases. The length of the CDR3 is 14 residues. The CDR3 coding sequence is TGTGCCAGTCAGGGGCTTGGGAATCCCTATGGCTACACCTTC. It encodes CASQGLGNPYGYTF.

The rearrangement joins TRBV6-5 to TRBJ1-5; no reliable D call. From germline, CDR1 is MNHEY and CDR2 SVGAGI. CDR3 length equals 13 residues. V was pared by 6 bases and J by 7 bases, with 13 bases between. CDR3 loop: CASSHGREQPQHF. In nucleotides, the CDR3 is TGTGCCAGCAGCCACGGGAGGGAACAGCCCCAGCATTTT.

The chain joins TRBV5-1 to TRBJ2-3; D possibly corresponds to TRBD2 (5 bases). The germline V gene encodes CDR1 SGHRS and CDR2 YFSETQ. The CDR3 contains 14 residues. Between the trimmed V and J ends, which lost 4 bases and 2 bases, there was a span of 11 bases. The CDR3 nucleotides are TGCGCCAGCAGCAACAGCGGTGACACAGATACGCAGTATTTT. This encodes CASSNSGDTDTQYF.

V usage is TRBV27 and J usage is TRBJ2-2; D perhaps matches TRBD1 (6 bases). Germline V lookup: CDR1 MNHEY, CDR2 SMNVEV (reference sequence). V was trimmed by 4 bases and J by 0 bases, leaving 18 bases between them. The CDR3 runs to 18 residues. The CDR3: CASSSPRGSRTNTGELFF. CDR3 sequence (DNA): TGTGCCAGCAGTTCTCCGAGGGGGTCGAGGACGAACACCGGGGAGCTGTTTTTT.

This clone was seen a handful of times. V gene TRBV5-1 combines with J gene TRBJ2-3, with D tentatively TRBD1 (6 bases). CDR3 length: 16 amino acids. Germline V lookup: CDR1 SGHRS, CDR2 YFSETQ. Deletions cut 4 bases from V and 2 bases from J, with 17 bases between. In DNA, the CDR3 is TGCGCCAGCAGCATACCGCTAACAGGGAACACAGATACGCAGTATTTT. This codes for CASSIPLTGNTDTQYF.

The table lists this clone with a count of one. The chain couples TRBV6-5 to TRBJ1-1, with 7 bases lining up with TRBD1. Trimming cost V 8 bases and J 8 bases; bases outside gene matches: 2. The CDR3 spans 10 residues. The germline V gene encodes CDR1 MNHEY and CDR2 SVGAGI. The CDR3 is CASGTVEAFF. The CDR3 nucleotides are TGTGCCAGCGGGACAGTAGAAGCTTTCTTT.

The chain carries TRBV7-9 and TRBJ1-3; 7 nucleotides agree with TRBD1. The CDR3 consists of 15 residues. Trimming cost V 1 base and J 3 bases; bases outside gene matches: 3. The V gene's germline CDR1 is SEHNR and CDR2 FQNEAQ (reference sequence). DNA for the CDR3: TGTGCCAGCAGCTTAGGACAGGGAATTGGAAACACCATATATTTT. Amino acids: CASSLGQGIGNTIYF.

CDR3 loop: CASSQTGWGTDTQYF. The CDR3 nucleotides read TGCGCCAGCAGCCAAACAGGGTGGGGCACAGATACGCAGTATTTT. The V gene is TRBV4-3, the J gene TRBJ2-3; perhaps TRBD1 as D (6 bases). Between the trimmed V and J ends, which lost 2 bases and 1 base, there was a span of 10 bases. Germline values: CDR1 LGHNA, CDR2 YSLEER. This CDR3 region has 15 residues.

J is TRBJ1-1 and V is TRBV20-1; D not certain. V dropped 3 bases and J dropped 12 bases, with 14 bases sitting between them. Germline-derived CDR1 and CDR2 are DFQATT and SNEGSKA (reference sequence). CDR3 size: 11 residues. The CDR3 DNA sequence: TGCAGTGCTAGTTGGCAGGTAGAATCTTTCTTT. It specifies CSASWQVESFF.

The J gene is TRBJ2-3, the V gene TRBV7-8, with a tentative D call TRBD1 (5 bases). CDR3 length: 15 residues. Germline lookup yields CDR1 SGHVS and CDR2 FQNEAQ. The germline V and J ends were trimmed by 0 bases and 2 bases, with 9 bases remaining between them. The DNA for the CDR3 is TGTGCCAGCAGCTTAGCGGGGCAAGTCACAGATACGCAGTATTTT. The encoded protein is CASSLAGQVTDTQYF.

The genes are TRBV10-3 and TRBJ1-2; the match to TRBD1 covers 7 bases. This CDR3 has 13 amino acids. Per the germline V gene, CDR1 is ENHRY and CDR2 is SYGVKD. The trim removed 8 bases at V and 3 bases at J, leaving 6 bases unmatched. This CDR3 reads CAIGQGGDYGYTF. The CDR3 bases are TGTGCCATCGGGCAGGGGGGCGACTATGGCTACACCTTC.

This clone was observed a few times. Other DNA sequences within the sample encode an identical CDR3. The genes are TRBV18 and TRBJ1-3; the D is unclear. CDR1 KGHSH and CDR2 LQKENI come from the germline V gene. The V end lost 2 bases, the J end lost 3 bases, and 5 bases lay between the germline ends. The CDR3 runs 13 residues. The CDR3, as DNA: TGTGCCAGCTCACCAGAGAATGGAAACACCATATATTTT. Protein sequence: CASSPENGNTIYF. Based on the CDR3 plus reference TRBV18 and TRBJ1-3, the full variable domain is NAGVMQNPRHLVRRRGQEARLRCSPMKGHSHVYWYRQLPEEGLKFMVYLQKENIIDESGMPKERFSAEFPKEGPSILRIQQVVRGDSAAYFCASSPENGNTIYFGEGSWLTVV.

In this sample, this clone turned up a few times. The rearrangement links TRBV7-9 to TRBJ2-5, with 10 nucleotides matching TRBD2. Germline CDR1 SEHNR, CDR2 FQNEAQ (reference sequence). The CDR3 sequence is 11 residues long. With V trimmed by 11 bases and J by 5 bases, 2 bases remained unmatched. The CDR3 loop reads CAWGLAETQYF. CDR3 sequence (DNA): TGTGCCTGGGGACTAGCGGAGACCCAGTACTTC.

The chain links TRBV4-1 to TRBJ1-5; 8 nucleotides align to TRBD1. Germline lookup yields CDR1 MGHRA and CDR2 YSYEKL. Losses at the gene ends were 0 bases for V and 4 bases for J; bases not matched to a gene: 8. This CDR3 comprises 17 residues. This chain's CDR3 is CASSQEVAGGSNQPQHF. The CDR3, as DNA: TGCGCCAGCAGCCAAGAAGTAGCAGGGGGCTCTAATCAGCCCCAGCATTTT.

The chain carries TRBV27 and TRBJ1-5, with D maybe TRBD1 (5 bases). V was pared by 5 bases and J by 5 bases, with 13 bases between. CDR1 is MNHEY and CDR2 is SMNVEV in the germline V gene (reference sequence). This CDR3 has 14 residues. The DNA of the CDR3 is TGTGCCAGCAGTATTGACAGCCCTGATCAGCCCCAGCATTTT. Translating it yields CASSIDSPDQPQHF.

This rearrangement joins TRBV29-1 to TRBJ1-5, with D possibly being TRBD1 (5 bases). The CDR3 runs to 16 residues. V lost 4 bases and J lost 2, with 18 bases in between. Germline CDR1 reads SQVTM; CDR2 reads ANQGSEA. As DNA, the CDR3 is TGCAGCGTTGCGGACTCCGCCGGAGGGGGCAATCAGCCCCAGCATTTT. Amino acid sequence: CSVADSAGGGNQPQHF.

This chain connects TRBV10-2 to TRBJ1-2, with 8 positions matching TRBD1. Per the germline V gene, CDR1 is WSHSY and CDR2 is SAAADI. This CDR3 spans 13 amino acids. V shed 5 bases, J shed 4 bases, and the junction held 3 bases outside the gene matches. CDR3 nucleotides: TGCGCCAGCAGTCTAGACAGGGGCTATGGCTACACCTTC. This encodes CASSLDRGYGYTF.

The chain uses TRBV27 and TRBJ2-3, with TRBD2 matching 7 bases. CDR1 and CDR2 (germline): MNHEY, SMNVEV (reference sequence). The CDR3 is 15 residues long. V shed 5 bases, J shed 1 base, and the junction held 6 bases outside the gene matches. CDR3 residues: CASSERDGRTDTQYF. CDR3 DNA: TGTGCCAGCAGTGAGCGGGACGGACGCACAGATACGCAGTATTTT.

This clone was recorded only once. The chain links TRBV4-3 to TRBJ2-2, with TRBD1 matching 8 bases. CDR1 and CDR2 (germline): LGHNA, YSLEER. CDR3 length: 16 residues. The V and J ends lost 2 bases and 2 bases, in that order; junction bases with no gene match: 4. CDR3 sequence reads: CASSQQQGGNTGELFF. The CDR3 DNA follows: TGCGCCAGCAGCCAACAACAGGGGGGCAACACCGGGGAGCTGTTTTTT.

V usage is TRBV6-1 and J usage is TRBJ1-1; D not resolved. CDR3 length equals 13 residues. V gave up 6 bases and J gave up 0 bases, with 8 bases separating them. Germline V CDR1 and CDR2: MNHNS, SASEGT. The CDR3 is CASRVDMNTEAFF. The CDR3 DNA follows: TGTGCCAGCAGGGTCGACATGAACACTGAAGCTTTCTTT.

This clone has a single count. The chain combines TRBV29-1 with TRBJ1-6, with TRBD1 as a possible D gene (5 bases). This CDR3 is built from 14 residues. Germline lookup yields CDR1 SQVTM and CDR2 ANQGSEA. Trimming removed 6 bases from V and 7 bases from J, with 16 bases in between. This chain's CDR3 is CSVRLDRTNSPLHF. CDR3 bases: TGCAGCGTGCGACTAGACAGAACGAATTCACCCCTCCACTTT.

For the CDR3, the DNA is TGTGCCAGTAGTATTCTCCGCGGGGGTGGCTACACCTTC. This codes for CASSILRGGGYTF. The chain links TRBV19 to TRBJ1-2; weak D call: TRBD1 (5 bases). With 3 bases removed from V and 7 bases from J, the gap between germline ends came to 12 bases. The CDR3 length is 13 residues. Germline CDR1 LNHDA, CDR2 SQIVND (reference sequence).

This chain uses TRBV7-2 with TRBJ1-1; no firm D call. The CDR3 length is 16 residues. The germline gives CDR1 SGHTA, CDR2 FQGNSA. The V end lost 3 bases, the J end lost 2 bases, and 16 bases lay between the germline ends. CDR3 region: CASSLAPYRTNTEAFF. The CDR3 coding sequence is TGTGCCAGCAGCTTGGCCCCGTACAGAACTAACACTGAAGCTTTCTTT.

The CDR3 loop reads CASRGLALPEQYF. The CDR3 DNA reads TGTGCCAGCAGGGGACTAGCGTTGCCCGAGCAGTACTTC. The V call is TRBV6-5, the J call TRBJ2-5, with 10 bases aligning to TRBD2. The DNA end favors TRBJ2-7, so the J call may be wrong. Germline CDR1 reads MNHEY; CDR2 reads SVGAGI. The CDR3 extends over 13 amino acids.